The 26 T cell receptor beta chains listed next were all sequenced from one sample in a study of blood T cell repertoires in COVID-19. The table came from immunoSEQ multiplex PCR; TCRdb's copy has only in-frame clones and leaves some out. Of around 190,000 clones in the sample, 86% are singletons; the top ten hold under 30%. Sequenced: PBMCs or T cells enriched from blood (not recorded which). The receptors here all came from a woman aged 35 to 49 in a cohort exposed to, infected with or recovered from COVID-19 (not recorded which).

The chain recombines TRBV2 with TRBJ1-5, with D perhaps TRBD1 (6 bases). Trimming removed 6 bases at V and 0 bases at J, with 9 bases between. The germline V gene encodes CDR1 SNHLY and CDR2 FYNNEI. The CDR3 runs 14 residues. The CDR3 spells CASRTGFSNQPQHF. CDR3 DNA: TGTGCCAGCAGGACAGGATTTAGCAATCAGCCCCAGCATTTT.

With regard to this clone: This same CDR3 is encoded by further DNA sequences in the sample. The V gene is TRBV7-9, the J gene TRBJ2-5; 9 bases match TRBD1. CDR3 length equals 14 residues. The junction had 1 base not matched to a gene; V was cut back by 0 bases and J by 5 bases. Germline assignment: CDR1 SEHNR and CDR2 FQNEAQ (reference sequence). CDR3 loop: CASSLADRGETQYF. The CDR3 nucleotides read TGTGCCAGCAGCTTAGCGGACAGGGGTGAGACCCAGTACTTC. The entire variable domain, with the rest obtained from reference TRBV7-9 and TRBJ2-5, is as follows: DTGVSQNPRHKITKRGQNVTFRCDPISEHNRLYWYRQTLGQGPEFLTYFQNEAQLEKSRLLSDRFSAERPKGSFSTLEIQRTEQGDSAMYLCASSLADRGETQYFGPGTRLLVL.

V and J are TRBV5-4 and TRBJ2-7, with D possibly matching TRBD1 (6 bases). V lost 0 bases, J lost 3 bases, and 13 bases lay in between. Germline CDR1 SGHNT, CDR2 YYREEE (reference sequence). The CDR3 totals 15 residues. The CDR3 sequence: CASSLGHGGLYEQYF. The DNA of the CDR3 is TGTGCCAGCAGCTTGGGCCATGGGGGCCTCTACGAGCAGTACTTC.

The V and J genes are TRBV7-8 and TRBJ2-5, with TRBD1 identical over 10 bases. V was pared by 3 bases and J by 3 bases, with 19 bases of the junction left unmatched. The CDR3 sequence is 20 residues long. The V gene's germline CDR1 is SGHVS and CDR2 FQNEAQ. The CDR3 spells CASSLKTGGSFLHLEETQYF. The DNA for the CDR3 is TGTGCCAGCAGCTTGAAGACAGGGGGCTCCTTTCTGCATTTAGAAGAGACCCAGTACTTC.

J is TRBJ1-1 and V is TRBV27, with D possibly matching TRBD1 (6 bases). The CDR3 contains 15 residues. Deletions cut 0 bases from V and 4 bases from J, with 12 bases between. CDR1 is MNHEY and CDR2 is SMNVEV in the germline V gene (reference sequence). CDR3 protein: CASSLSPGGLTEAFF. The DNA for the CDR3 is TGTGCCAGCAGTTTATCGCCGGGGGGGCTCACTGAAGCTTTCTTT.

The chain recombines TRBV4-1 with TRBJ1-1, with D possibly being TRBD1 (5 bases). With 1 base removed from V and 3 bases from J, the gap between germline ends came to 12 bases. The CDR3 sequence is 15 residues long. Germline CDR1 is MGHRA and CDR2 is YSYEKL. CDR3 bases: TGCGCCAGCAGCCAAGGCAGGGAATTGGACACTGAAGCTTTCTTT. It yields the protein CASSQGRELDTEAFF.

The V gene is TRBV27, the J gene TRBJ1-3; TRBD1 might be the D (6 bases). Germline V CDR1 and CDR2: MNHEY, SMNVEV (reference sequence). Trimming shortened V by 8 bases and J by 4 bases, and 12 bases separated the two germline ends. This CDR3 is built from 13 residues. CDR3 region: CASGGARGNTIYF. Written as DNA, the CDR3 is TGTGCCAGCGGGGGCGCGAGGGGAAACACCATATATTTT.

The genes are TRBV10-2 and TRBJ2-7; 7 nucleotides line up with TRBD2. Germline CDR1 and CDR2: WSHSY and SAAADI. The CDR3 contains 16 residues. After removal of 7 bases from V and 5 bases from J, the junction contained 17 bases not matched to a gene. DNA for the CDR3: TGCGCCAGCACCCCGGACCGGTGGGTGGGAGGGGACGAGCAGTACTTC. Translating it yields CASTPDRWVGGDEQYF.

V gene TRBV24-1 combines with J gene TRBJ1-3; 8 bases map to TRBD1. The V gene's germline CDR1 is KGHDR and CDR2 SFDVKD. The CDR3 runs to 13 residues. J was trimmed by 4 bases and V by 7 bases; bases with no gene match: 2. The DNA of the CDR3 is TGTGCCACCAGGAACAGGGGGGGAAACACCATATATTTT. It is translated as CATRNRGGNTIYF.

The chain employs TRBV4-2 and TRBJ2-1, with D hard to call. V lost 2 bases, J lost 9 bases, and 17 bases lay in between. From germline, CDR1 is LGHNA and CDR2 YNFKEQ. The CDR3 has 15 residues. The CDR3 loop is CASSQPQSAVSEQFF. CDR3 nucleotide sequence: TGTGCCAGCAGCCAACCCCAAAGCGCGGTGAGTGAGCAGTTCTTC.

This clone has a single count. The chain uses TRBV4-2 and TRBJ2-7; 13 bases align to TRBD2. The CDR3 has 14 amino acids. From germline, CDR1 is LGHNA and CDR2 YNFKEQ. Losses at the gene ends were 0 bases for V and 12 bases for J; bases not matched to a gene: 5. As DNA, the CDR3 is TGTGCCAGCAGCCAAGAGAGACTAGCGGGAGGTCGGTACTTC. Translated: CASSQERLAGGRYF.

The chain combines TRBV27 with TRBJ1-2; 10 nucleotides align to TRBD1. The length of the CDR3 is 16 residues. V was clipped by 5 bases and J by 3 bases; unmatched bases: 9. Per the germline V gene, CDR1 is MNHEY and CDR2 is SMNVEV (reference sequence). The CDR3 is CASSTGQGRYHYGYTF. CDR3 in DNA: TGTGCCAGCAGTACGGGACAGGGGCGTTACCACTATGGCTACACCTTC.

The chain links TRBV4-1 to TRBJ1-1; D is unclear. This CDR3 comprises 15 residues. CDR1 and CDR2 from the germline V gene are MGHRA and YSYEKL. V gave up 4 bases and J gave up 4 bases, with 16 bases separating them. CDR3 loop: CASSPSPGVGTEAFF. For the CDR3, the DNA is TGCGCCAGCAGCCCATCGCCGGGTGTGGGCACTGAAGCTTTCTTT.

The V call is TRBV2, the J call TRBJ1-1; TRBD1 agrees at 8 bases. V shed 2 bases, J shed 0 bases, and the junction held 2 bases outside the gene matches. CDR3 size: 15 residues. Germline CDR1 and CDR2: SNHLY and FYNNEI. CDR3 bases: TGTGCCAGCAGTGAACCACAGGGGGTGAACACTGAAGCTTTCTTT. Encoded protein: CASSEPQGVNTEAFF.

This chain joins TRBV7-6 and TRBJ2-1, with D possibly being TRBD2 (5 bases). The CDR3 loop spans 12 amino acids. Germline CDR1 reads SGHVS; CDR2 reads FNYEAQ. The V gene lost 5 bases and the J gene lost 15 bases, with 17 bases spanning the gap. This CDR3 reads CASSPHPKEAFF. In nucleotides, the CDR3 is TGTGCCAGCAGCCCGCACCCCAAGGAGGCGTTCTTC.

The rearrangement uses TRBV27 and TRBJ1-1, with 11 bases fitting TRBD1. This CDR3 is built from 15 residues. Germline loops: CDR1 MNHEY, CDR2 SMNVEV (reference sequence). V was clipped by 2 bases and J by 6 bases; unmatched bases: 5. The CDR3 DNA reads as TGTGCCAGCAGTTTAGTCCGGGACAGGGGGTCTGAAGCTTTCTTT. It specifies CASSLVRDRGSEAFF.

The chain links TRBV5-1 to TRBJ1-1, with 7 bases matching TRBD1. The CDR3 runs 14 residues. Germline CDR1 SGHRS, CDR2 YFSETQ. Trimming removed 7 bases from V and 11 bases from J; junction bases left unmatched: 17. This chain's CDR3 is CASSLEGAKFRAFF. In DNA form, the CDR3 reads TGCGCCAGCTCCCTGGAGGGGGCGAAATTCAGGGCTTTCTTT. Looking up the rest from reference TRBV5-1 and TRBJ1-1 gives the full variable domain: KAGVTQTPRYLIKTRGQQVTLSCSPISGHRSVSWYQQTPGQGLQFLFEYFSETQRNKGNFPGRFSGRQFSNSRSEMNVSTLELGDSALYLCASSLEGAKFRAFFGQGTRLTVV.

V gene TRBV9 combines with J gene TRBJ2-7; TRBD2 matches at 8 bases. The J segment lost 2 bases and the V segment lost 3 bases, leaving 4 bases of the junction unmatched. CDR1 and CDR2 from the germline V gene are SGDLS and YYNGEE. The CDR3 runs to 14 residues. CDR3 region: CASSGTSQTYEQYF. In DNA form, the CDR3 reads TGTGCCAGCAGCGGGACTAGCCAAACCTACGAGCAGTACTTC.

The chain carries TRBV6-6 and TRBJ2-2, with 8 positions matching TRBD2. After removal of 5 bases from V and 3 bases from J, the junction contained 11 bases not matched to a gene. This CDR3 region has 17 residues. Germline lookup yields CDR1 MNHNY and CDR2 SVGAGI (reference sequence). The CDR3 sequence: CASSQPPGGPDTGELFF. Here the CDR3 DNA reads TGTGCCAGCAGTCAACCGCCGGGGGGGCCGGACACCGGGGAGCTGTTTTTT.

The chain combines TRBV3-1 (or the pseudogene TRBV3-2) with TRBJ1-1, with D maybe TRBD1 (6 bases). Germline CDR1 is LGHDT and CDR2 is YNNKEL (reference sequence). V lost 2 bases to trimming and J lost 5 bases, with 18 bases between them. CDR3 length: 16 residues. Here the CDR3 DNA reads TGTGCCAGCAGCCAAAATATAGTAGGGGGAGGGACTGAAGCTTTCTTT. It encodes CASSQNIVGGGTEAFF.

This clone was counted once. The chain has TRBV7-9 and TRBJ2-7; 8 bases are shared with TRBD1. Germline CDR1 SEHNR, CDR2 FQNEAQ (reference sequence). The CDR3 has 15 residues. The junction had 7 bases not matched to a gene; V was cut back by 6 bases and J by 0 bases. As DNA, the CDR3 is TGTGCCAGCAGGGGTACAGGGGGGAACTCCTACGAGCAGTACTTC. It specifies CASRGTGGNSYEQYF.

The CDR3 reads CASSLLGQGARTEAFF. The DNA of the CDR3 is TGTGCCAGCAGCCTACTGGGACAGGGGGCGCGGACTGAAGCTTTCTTT. The rearrangement uses TRBV14 and TRBJ1-1; 12 nucleotides match TRBD1. Trimming took 4 bases from V and 5 from J; bases not matched to a gene: 8. Germline V CDR1 and CDR2: SGHDN, FVKESK. The CDR3 extends over 16 amino acids.

Only one count was recorded for this clone. The J gene is TRBJ2-2, the V gene TRBV7-9; 8 bases line up with TRBD1. This CDR3 has 14 amino acids. Germline V CDR1 and CDR2: SEHNR, FQNEAQ (reference sequence). V lost 6 bases, J lost 7 bases, and 7 bases stayed unmatched. The CDR3 spells CASRRGQGGGELFF. The CDR3 nucleotides are TGTGCCAGCAGACGAGGACAGGGTGGCGGGGAGCTGTTTTTT.

V is TRBV6-5 and J is TRBJ1-2; 9 positions agree with TRBD1. V was clipped by 6 bases and J by 6 bases; unmatched bases: 8. The CDR3 consists of 14 residues. The germline CDR1 and CDR2 sequences are MNHEY and SVGAGI. For the CDR3, the DNA is TGTGCCAGCAGAGCACAGGGGGCGCTGAATGGCTACACCTTC. Its translation: CASRAQGALNGYTF.

This chain joins TRBV15 and TRBJ2-7; a possible D gene is TRBD1 (6 bases). CDR1 is LNHNV, CDR2 YYDKDF, per germline (reference sequence). This CDR3 spans 17 amino acids. V dropped 0 bases and J dropped 0 bases, with 15 bases sitting between them. CDR3 bases: TGTGCCACCAGCAGAGATAGGGGGAAAAGGGTCTCCTACGAGCAGTACTTC. This encodes CATSRDRGKRVSYEQYF.

The chain employs TRBV6-2 or TRBV6-3 and TRBJ2-6, with 10 nucleotides matching TRBD1. Losses at the gene ends were 6 bases for V and 0 bases for J; bases not matched to a gene: 11. This CDR3 comprises 19 residues. In germline, CDR1 is MNHEY, CDR2 SVGEGT. CDR3 nucleotides: TGTGCCAGCAGCTCCGAGACAGGGGGCGTCCTCTCTGGGGCCAACGTCCTGACTTTC. Translated, it gives CASSSETGGVLSGANVLTF.